This TCR beta chain was identified in a study of response to subunit inactivated influenza vaccine. Study results and limitations: Each seasonal flu vaccination may recruit only limited new T cells, authors suggested.

This clonotype came up a few times. Antigen unknown. MiXCR was run by TCRdb on the RT-PCR reads, yielding one entry per CDR3 protein. The top ten clones hold under 2.5% of a sample with approximately 520,000 distinct CDR3 sequences, around 25% of them seen once. Germline-derived CDR1 and CDR2 are DFQATT and SNEGSKA (reference sequence). With 6 bases removed from V and 5 bases from J, the gap between germline ends came to 14 bases. The CDR3 length is 13 residues. The receptor comes from a man over 45 who received an inactivated influenza vaccine. Sample: CD4+ T cells sorted from PBMCs, taken about 5 days after vaccination. The chain employs TRBV20-1 and TRBJ1-5; D may be TRBD1 (5 bases). CDR3 region: CSADRLGDQPQHF. DNA for the CDR3: TGCAGTGCCGACCGGTTGGGGGATCAGCCCCAGCATTTT.